This paragraph reports one T cell receptor beta chain. These data belong to a study of control samples from healthy donors and cancer patients. Germline CDR1 is SGHRS and CDR2 is YFSETQ. This CDR3 has 14 residues. V was pared by 0 bases and J by 8 bases, with 14 bases between. Clones were sequenced by immunoSEQ multiplex PCR, and TCRdb holds only the in-frame ones, with some missing. The data show 75,000 to 100,000 clones, roughly 92% seen once. The material sequenced was blood. The TCR comes from a human donor in good health. The donor label of this sample is uncertain. The genes are TRBV5-1 and TRBJ1-1, with D unresolved. CDR3 sequence (DNA): TGCGCCAGCAGCTTGGATCCAAACGGGCTCGAAGCTTTCTTT. Amino acids: CASSLDPNGLEAFF.